These T cell receptor beta chains were read from a single sample in a study of blood T cells in healthy people across ages. Each CDR3 protein is one row after TCRdb ran MiXCR on the 5' RACE reads. The sample carries about 720,000 distinct CDR3 sequences, just under 25% recorded once. Another study also made use of these data, one on T cells of mothers and their children.

Sequences were obtained from blood. The source of these receptors is a boy aged 5-17 years in good health. CDR3s include the opening cysteine and the closing phenylalanine or tryptophan. D genes are given only for firm matches. The size of a clone is reported for some rows only, either as once, few or many, or as a class for expanded clones.

CDR3nt: TGCGCCAGCAGCCTGGACAGGGAGACCGGGGAGCTGTTTTTT
CDR3aa: CASSLDRETGELFF
v_gene: TRBV5-1
abundance: NA
j_gene: TRBJ2-2
d_gene: TRBD1

CDR3nt: TGTGCCACCAGCAGAGATTCAGGGGATAACCAGCCCCAGCATTTT
CDR3aa: CATSRDSGDNQPQHF
v_gene: TRBV15
abundance: NA
j_gene: TRBJ1-5
d_gene: NA

CDR3nt: TGTGCCACCAGTACTAACGGCGGGGACACCTACGAGCAGTACTTC
CDR3aa: CATSTNGGDTYEQYF
v_gene: TRBV24-1
abundance: NA
j_gene: TRBJ2-7
d_gene: NA

CDR3nt: TGTGCCAGCAGCCACACCGGGACCTCCAGCACAGATACGCAGTATTTT
CDR3aa: CASSHTGTSSTDTQYF
v_gene: TRBV4-2
abundance: few
j_gene: TRBJ2-3
d_gene: NA

CDR3nt: TGTGCCAGCAGAGAAACTGACAGTCGCAATCAGCCCCAGCATTTT
CDR3aa: CASRETDSRNQPQHF
v_gene: TRBV6-1
abundance: few
j_gene: TRBJ1-5
d_gene: NA

CDR3nt: TGTGCCAGCAGTTACGAGGACAGAATCGCTTACTTC
CDR3aa: CASSYEDRIAYF
v_gene: TRBV6-6
abundance: few
j_gene: TRBJ2-4
d_gene: NA

CDR3nt: TGTGCCAGCAGCTTGGTGACAGGAGTCAATTCACCCCTCCACTTT
CDR3aa: CASSLVTGVNSPLHF
v_gene: TRBV11-2
abundance: NA
j_gene: TRBJ1-6
d_gene: NA

CDR3nt: TGTGCCAGCAGTCCCGAGGACAGCGATACGCAGTATTTT
CDR3aa: CASSPEDSDTQYF
v_gene: TRBV6-2/TRBV6-3
abundance: NA
j_gene: TRBJ2-3
d_gene: NA

CDR3nt: TGTGCCAGCAGCTTAGACGGAGTGGCCTACAATGAGCAGTTCTTC
CDR3aa: CASSLDGVAYNEQFF
v_gene: TRBV7-2
abundance: NA
j_gene: TRBJ2-1
d_gene: NA

CDR3nt: TGCAGTGCTAGATCATCCGGGACAGGGAGCTACGAGCAGTACTTC
CDR3aa: CSARSSGTGSYEQYF
v_gene: TRBV20-1
abundance: NA
j_gene: TRBJ2-7
d_gene: TRBD1

CDR3nt: TGTGCCAGCAGTTTCTTGGGACAGGGGAGTAACATTCAGTACTTC
CDR3aa: CASSFLGQGSNIQYF
v_gene: TRBV12-3/TRBV12-4
abundance: NA
j_gene: TRBJ2-4
d_gene: TRBD1

CDR3nt: TGTGCCAGCAGTTTATCAGCGGGAGGGCCCATGGAGACCCAGTACTTC
CDR3aa: CASSLSAGGPMETQYF
v_gene: TRBV27
abundance: few
j_gene: TRBJ2-5
d_gene: TRBD2

CDR3nt: TGCGCCAGCAGCTTGGTAGTAACAGGGGTATCCTACAATGAGCAGTTCTTC
CDR3aa: CASSLVVTGVSYNEQFF
v_gene: TRBV5-1
abundance: few
j_gene: TRBJ2-1
d_gene: TRBD1

CDR3nt: TGTGCCAGCTCACCCCAATTGGGGATCCCCTCAGATACGCAGTATTTT
CDR3aa: CASSPQLGIPSDTQYF
v_gene: TRBV18
abundance: NA
j_gene: TRBJ2-3
d_gene: NA

CDR3nt: TGTGCCAGCACCGTAGGGGGGGGCAATATCTACGAGCAGTACTTC
CDR3aa: CASTVGGGNIYEQYF
v_gene: TRBV28
abundance: few
j_gene: TRBJ2-7
d_gene: NA

CDR3nt: TGTGCCACCACTAGCATCAACGCCTACAATGAGCAGTTCTTC
CDR3aa: CATTSINAYNEQFF
v_gene: TRBV7-6
abundance: few
j_gene: TRBJ2-1
d_gene: NA

CDR3nt: TGCGCCAGCAGCCAGGATGTAGCGGGAGGTACCTGGGAGCAGTTCTTC
CDR3aa: CASSQDVAGGTWEQFF
v_gene: TRBV4-3
abundance: NA
j_gene: TRBJ2-1
d_gene: TRBD2

CDR3nt: TGTGCCAGCTCACCTCCTTTAGGGACAAAAGAAGAGACCCAGTACTTC
CDR3aa: CASSPPLGTKEETQYF
v_gene: TRBV18
abundance: NA
j_gene: TRBJ2-5
d_gene: NA

CDR3nt: TGCGCCAGCAGTCAGGCCGGGACAATCGGCTACACCTTC
CDR3aa: CASSQAGTIGYTF
v_gene: TRBV4-3
abundance: NA
j_gene: TRBJ1-2
d_gene: NA

CDR3nt: TGTGCCCTGGGTAAAGAGACCCAGTACTTC
CDR3aa: CALGKETQYF
v_gene: TRBV6-5
abundance: NA
j_gene: TRBJ2-5
d_gene: NA

CDR3nt: TGTGCCAGCAGCTTAGAGAGGGGGGGAACCGGGGAGCTGTTTTTT
CDR3aa: CASSLERGGTGELFF
v_gene: TRBV7-3
abundance: NA
j_gene: TRBJ2-2
d_gene: NA

CDR3nt: TGCGCCAGCTCACCTACAGCGGGGGGCTACAATGAGCAGTTCTTC
CDR3aa: CASSPTAGGYNEQFF
v_gene: TRBV18
abundance: NA
j_gene: TRBJ2-1
d_gene: TRBD2

CDR3nt: TGTGCCAGCACCAACGTCGTATCCTTCCCCACTGAAGCTTTCTTT
CDR3aa: CASTNVVSFPTEAFF
v_gene: TRBV6-2/TRBV6-3
abundance: NA
j_gene: TRBJ1-1
d_gene: NA

CDR3nt: TGCAGTGCTAGAGCTGTCCCCGGGACAGAATCCTACGAGCAGTACTTC
CDR3aa: CSARAVPGTESYEQYF
v_gene: TRBV20-1
abundance: NA
j_gene: TRBJ2-7
d_gene: TRBD1

CDR3nt: TGCGCCAGCAGCCCGGGACTAGCGCTAGGGACCCAGTACTTC
CDR3aa: CASSPGLALGTQYF
v_gene: TRBV5-1
abundance: few
j_gene: TRBJ2-5
d_gene: TRBD2

CDR3nt: TGTGCCAGCAGTCAACCGGGACAGGTCCACAATGAGCAGTTCTTC
CDR3aa: CASSQPGQVHNEQFF
v_gene: TRBV12-3/TRBV12-4
abundance: few
j_gene: TRBJ2-1
d_gene: TRBD1

CDR3nt: TGTGCCAGCAGTCCACACACAGGGTTTGGGCAGTTCTTC
CDR3aa: CASSPHTGFGQFF
v_gene: TRBV12-3/TRBV12-4
abundance: NA
j_gene: TRBJ2-1
d_gene: NA

CDR3nt: TGCAGCGTTGTAGGGACTTCCTATCGCGGCGGGGCGCAGTATTTT
CDR3aa: CSVVGTSYRGGAQYF
v_gene: TRBV29-1
abundance: once
j_gene: TRBJ2-3
d_gene: NA

CDR3nt: TGTGCCAGCAGCTTAGACCCAGGGGAGGCCTACGAGCAGTACTTC
CDR3aa: CASSLDPGEAYEQYF
v_gene: TRBV7-6
abundance: few
j_gene: TRBJ2-7
d_gene: NA

CDR3nt: TGTGCCAGCAGCCAACAAAGCGCTAAGGGGTACGAGCAGTACTTC
CDR3aa: CASSQQSAKGYEQYF
v_gene: TRBV14
abundance: few
j_gene: TRBJ2-7
d_gene: NA

CDR3nt: TGTGCCAGCTCACCCTTACCCGACAGGGCTTGGGCTTTCTTT
CDR3aa: CASSPLPDRAWAFF
v_gene: TRBV18
abundance: few
j_gene: TRBJ1-1
d_gene: TRBD1

CDR3nt: TGTGCCAGCAGTGGCCGGGACAGCTATGAAAAACTGTTTTTT
CDR3aa: CASSGRDSYEKLFF
v_gene: TRBV2
abundance: NA
j_gene: TRBJ1-4
d_gene: TRBD1

CDR3nt: TGTGCCAGCAGCCCTCTTGGGACGGGAGATACGCAGTATTTT
CDR3aa: CASSPLGTGDTQYF
v_gene: TRBV7-9
abundance: NA
j_gene: TRBJ2-3
d_gene: NA

CDR3nt: TGCAGTGCCGTAGACGAGGTCGGTCGCGAGCAGTACTTC
CDR3aa: CSAVDEVGREQYF
v_gene: TRBV20-1
abundance: NA
j_gene: TRBJ2-7
d_gene: NA

CDR3nt: TGTGCCAGCAGCTCTCGGACAGGGAGGCACAATGAGCAGTTCTTC
CDR3aa: CASSSRTGRHNEQFF
v_gene: TRBV5-6
abundance: few
j_gene: TRBJ2-1
d_gene: TRBD1

CDR3nt: TGCGCCAGCAGTCGACAGCTACAGGGGGAGACCCAGTACTTC
CDR3aa: CASSRQLQGETQYF
v_gene: TRBV5-1
abundance: NA
j_gene: TRBJ2-5
d_gene: TRBD1

CDR3nt: TGTGCCAGCAGCCAATATAGTGAGTCCTACGAGCAGTACTTC
CDR3aa: CASSQYSESYEQYF
v_gene: TRBV3-1
abundance: few
j_gene: TRBJ2-7
d_gene: NA

CDR3nt: TGTGCCAGCAGCTCGGGGGCGGGGGGATTCGGGAACATTCAGTACTTC
CDR3aa: CASSSGAGGFGNIQYF
v_gene: TRBV7-2
abundance: NA
j_gene: TRBJ2-4
d_gene: TRBD2

CDR3nt: TGTGCCACCAGCAGAGGGAGGGACGGGAGCTTCTCCTACAATGAGCAGTTCTTC
CDR3aa: CATSRGRDGSFSYNEQFF
v_gene: TRBV15
abundance: NA
j_gene: TRBJ2-1
d_gene: NA

CDR3nt: TGTGCCGGCAGTCTAACCGGGACTAGCGGCTCCTACGAGCAGTACTTC
CDR3aa: CAGSLTGTSGSYEQYF
v_gene: TRBV27
abundance: once
j_gene: TRBJ2-7
d_gene: TRBD2

CDR3nt: TGCAGCGTCGTCAGGGGAGGGGAGACCCAGTACTTC
CDR3aa: CSVVRGGETQYF
v_gene: TRBV29-1
abundance: few
j_gene: TRBJ2-5
d_gene: NA

CDR3nt: TGTGCCAGCAGACCCTACAGGGGAGCCTACGAGCAGTACTTC
CDR3aa: CASRPYRGAYEQYF
v_gene: TRBV7-6
abundance: once
j_gene: TRBJ2-7
d_gene: TRBD1

CDR3nt: TGTGCCAGCAGCACTAATCCGGGGAGCTCTGGGGCCAACGTCCTGACTTTC
CDR3aa: CASSTNPGSSGANVLTF
v_gene: TRBV7-2
abundance: NA
j_gene: TRBJ2-6
d_gene: NA

CDR3nt: TGTGCCAGCAGCAAAGAGGGGCCCGAGGAAAAACTGTTTTTT
CDR3aa: CASSKEGPEEKLFF
v_gene: TRBV21-1
abundance: NA
j_gene: TRBJ1-4
d_gene: NA

CDR3nt: TGCAGTGCCTCAGACGGAACCAGGGACGGCTACACCTTC
CDR3aa: CSASDGTRDGYTF
v_gene: TRBV20-1
abundance: NA
j_gene: TRBJ1-2
d_gene: NA

CDR3nt: TGTGCCAGCAGCCCAACGACAGAGGGGTGGGACGAGCAGTACTTC
CDR3aa: CASSPTTEGWDEQYF
v_gene: TRBV6-2/TRBV6-3
abundance: NA
j_gene: TRBJ2-7
d_gene: NA

CDR3nt: TGTGCCAGCAGCTTAGGGCCACCAATCAGCTCCTACAATGAGCAGTTCTTC
CDR3aa: CASSLGPPISSYNEQFF
v_gene: TRBV11-2
abundance: NA
j_gene: TRBJ2-1
d_gene: NA

CDR3nt: TGCAGTGCCGCCCCGACTAGCGGCCCCTACGAGCAGTACTTC
CDR3aa: CSAAPTSGPYEQYF
v_gene: TRBV20-1
abundance: NA
j_gene: TRBJ2-7
d_gene: TRBD2

CDR3nt: TGTGCCACCAGTGACCCCCCCCTCAATGAGCAGTTCTTC
CDR3aa: CATSDPPLNEQFF
v_gene: TRBV24-1
abundance: few
j_gene: TRBJ2-1
d_gene: NA

CDR3nt: TGCGCCAGCCTCCGGGAGGGTGGAGCAGATACGCAGTATTTT
CDR3aa: CASLREGGADTQYF
v_gene: TRBV5-1
abundance: few
j_gene: TRBJ2-3
d_gene: TRBD2

CDR3nt: TGTGCCAGCAGTAACGTACAGGGACTCGACTATGGCTACACCTTC
CDR3aa: CASSNVQGLDYGYTF
v_gene: TRBV28
abundance: few
j_gene: TRBJ1-2
d_gene: NA

CDR3nt: TGTGCCAGCAGCGGGGGGGGGATGGACTACGAGCAGTACTTC
CDR3aa: CASSGGGMDYEQYF
v_gene: TRBV9
abundance: few
j_gene: TRBJ2-7
d_gene: TRBD2

CDR3nt: TGTGCCAGCAGCCCTGTGGATAACTATGGCTACACCTTC
CDR3aa: CASSPVDNYGYTF
v_gene: TRBV11-2
abundance: NA
j_gene: TRBJ1-2
d_gene: NA

CDR3nt: TGCAGTGCTAGAGATTTCAGTAACGATGGCTACACCTTC
CDR3aa: CSARDFSNDGYTF
v_gene: TRBV20-1
abundance: NA
j_gene: TRBJ1-2
d_gene: NA